This TCR beta chain appears in the sequencing data of a study of beta chain features in type 1 diabetes. Overall study findings and caveats: Within each of all four CD4+ subsets, Type 1 diabetes patients had TCRB CDR3s that were moderately but significantly shorter.

Each population that was sorted was more than 98% pure. A word on this clone: Its antigen is not identified.

The length of the CDR3 is 14 residues. In germline, CDR1 is SGHNT, CDR2 YYREEE (reference sequence). The V gene lost 4 bases and the J gene lost 1 base, with 11 bases spanning the gap. What was sequenced were expressed TCRB transcripts, since all of the isolated RNA had been reverse transcribed. Method: immunoSEQ multiplex PCR; TCRdb's copy keeps in-frame clones and lacks some. In the table there are under 300,000 clones, around 16% of which are singletons. The specimen sequenced was naive CD4+ T cells from blood. The source of this sequence is a young man with type 1 diabetes. This chain uses TRBV5-4 with TRBJ1-1, with D perhaps matching TRBD1 (5 bases). The CDR3 protein is CASSRQTANTEAFF. CDR3 coding DNA: TGTGCCAGCAGCCGACAGACAGCGAACACTGAAGCTTTCTTT.